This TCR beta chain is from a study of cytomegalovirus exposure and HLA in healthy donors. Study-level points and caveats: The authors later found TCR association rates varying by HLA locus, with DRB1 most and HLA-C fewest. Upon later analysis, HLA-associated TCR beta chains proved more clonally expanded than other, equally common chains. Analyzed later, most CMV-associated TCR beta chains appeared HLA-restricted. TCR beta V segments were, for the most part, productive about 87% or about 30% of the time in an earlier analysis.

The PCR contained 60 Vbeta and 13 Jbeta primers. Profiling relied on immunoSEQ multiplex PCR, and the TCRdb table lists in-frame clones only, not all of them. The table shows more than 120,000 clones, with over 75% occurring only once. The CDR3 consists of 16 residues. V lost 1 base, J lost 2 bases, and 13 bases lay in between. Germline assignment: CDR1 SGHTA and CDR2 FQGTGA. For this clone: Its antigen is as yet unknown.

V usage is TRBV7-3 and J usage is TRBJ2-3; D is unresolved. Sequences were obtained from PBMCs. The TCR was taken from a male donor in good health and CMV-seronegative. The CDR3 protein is CASSLMSGSPTDTQYF. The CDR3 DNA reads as TGTGCCAGCAGCTTAATGTCAGGATCCCCCACAGATACGCAGTATTTT.